The 27 T cell receptor beta chains below all came from one sample that was sequenced in a study of metastatic and nonmetastatic thyroid tumors. TCRdb reprocessed the PCR reads using MiXCR. The sample consists of 55,000 to 75,000 clones, 15% to 20% of them appearing once. Treatment of any kind had been given to no patient before thyroid surgery. The source material was blood. These receptor sequences come from a female donor with papillary thyroid cancer or a benign thyroid nodule (not recorded which). Some clones in this sample may be carry-over from other donors' samples.

This clone was counted at least ten times. V gene TRBV5-1 combines with J gene TRBJ2-2; D gene ambiguous. This CDR3 comprises 14 residues. V gave up 0 bases and J gave up 7 bases, with 10 bases separating them. Germline CDR1 SGHRS, CDR2 YFSETQ. The CDR3 here is CASSLEGSGGELFF. Here the CDR3 DNA reads TGCGCCAGCAGCTTGGAGGGATCGGGCGGGGAGCTGTTTTTT.

To note about this clone: Mismatch with germline at one junction end may stem from a read error. The J gene is TRBJ2-7, the V gene TRBV30, with D possibly being TRBD1 (6 bases). The germline CDR1 and CDR2 sequences are GTSNPN and SVGIG (reference sequence). The length of the CDR3 is 11 residues. This chain's CDR3 is CAWSVGQLTKF. In nucleotides, the CDR3 is TGTGCCTGGAGTGTTGGACAGCTTACCAAATTC. Supplemented by reference TRBV30 and TRBJ2-7, the full variable domain reads SQTIHQWPATLVQPVGSPLSLECTVEGTSNPNLYWYRQAAGRGLQLLFYSVGIGQISSEVPQNLSASRPQDRQFILSSKKLLLSDSGFYLCAWSVGQLTKFGPGTRLTVT.

This clone was picked up many times. The chain joins TRBV20-1 to TRBJ2-1; D is ambiguous. Germline V gives CDR1 DFQATT, CDR2 SNEGSKA (reference sequence). Between the trimmed V and J ends, which lost 5 bases and 4 bases, there was a span of 12 bases. The CDR3 covers 13 residues. The CDR3: CSAPQEPYNEQFF. The CDR3 DNA reads TGCAGTGCTCCCCAGGAACCTTACAATGAGCAGTTCTTC.

This clone was observed many times. One end of the junction is discordant with germline, which a read error may explain. Other nucleotide sequences in the sample specify the same CDR3. The chain's CDR3 is CASSLSANSPLHF. The CDR3 bases are TGTGCCAGCAGTTTATCGGCAAATTCACCCCTTCACTTT. V usage is TRBV27 and J usage is TRBJ1-6, with D unresolved. The CDR3 spans 13 residues. CDR1 MNHEY and CDR2 SMNVEV come from the germline V gene (reference sequence).

The rearrangement links TRBV5-5 to TRBJ1-4; D call uncertain. This CDR3 spans 15 amino acids. V was cut by 0 bases and J by 0 bases, with 6 bases left in between. The germline V gene encodes CDR1 SGHKS and CDR2 YYEKEE (reference sequence). The CDR3 DNA reads TGTGCCAGCAGCTTGGTAGAGACAACTAATGAAAAACTGTTTTTT. Its translation is CASSLVETTNEKLFF.

This clone was counted ten times or more. The chain links TRBV5-1 to TRBJ2-6; TRBD1 aligns across 7 bases. The J segment lost 4 bases and the V segment lost 4 bases, leaving 11 bases of the junction unmatched. Germline assignment: CDR1 SGHRS and CDR2 YFSETQ. This CDR3 is 17 amino acids long. CDR3 sequence (DNA): TGCGCCAGCAGCGTCCGGACAGGCTCTGAAGGGGCCAACGTCCTGACTTTC. Translation: CASSVRTGSEGANVLTF.

Concerning this clone: Germline and junction disagree at one end, which may indicate a read error. The V call is TRBV12-3 or TRBV12-4, the J call TRBJ2-7; 11 bases match TRBD2. The CDR3 has 15 residues. In DNA, the CDR3 is TGTGCCAACAGTTTGGGCCTAGCGGGGGGCTACGATCAGTACTTC. It is translated as CANSLGLAGGYDQYF.

This clone was counted at least ten times. V and J are TRBV30 and TRBJ2-5; tentatively, D is TRBD1 (6 bases). Germline V CDR1 and CDR2: GTSNPN, SVGIG (reference sequence). The V and J ends lost 4 bases and 4 bases respectively, with 19 bases between them. The CDR3 runs to 15 residues. As DNA, the CDR3 is TGTGCCTGGAACCCGTCTCAGGGGATGAGAGAGACCCAGTACTTC. This encodes CAWNPSQGMRETQYF. The full variable domain, in which reference TRBV30 and TRBJ2-5 provide the parts outside the CDR3, is SQTIHQWPATLVQPVGSPLSLECTVEGTSNPNLYWYRQAAGRGLQLLFYSVGIGQISSEVPQNLSASRPQDRQFILSSKKLLLSDSGFYLCAWNPSQGMRETQYFGPGTRLLVL.

This clone was counted at least ten times. The rearrangement joins TRBV27 to TRBJ2-5; D is ambiguous. Trimming shortened V by 3 bases and J by 2 bases, and 28 bases separated the two germline ends. Germline V gives CDR1 MNHEY, CDR2 SMNVEV (reference sequence). CDR3 size: 20 residues. The DNA of the CDR3 is TGTGCCAGCAGTTTCCACCGTCCGACCATGCACTCAATAGTACAAGAGACCCAGTACTTC. It yields the protein CASSFHRPTMHSIVQETQYF.

This clone was observed many times. This chain connects TRBV5-1 to TRBJ2-4; the D call may be TRBD1 or TRBD2 (5 bases each). Looked up from germline, CDR1 is SGHRS and CDR2 is YFSETQ. CDR3 length: 12 amino acids. V was trimmed by 4 bases and J by 15 bases, leaving 17 bases between them. The CDR3 region is CASSPPPGTVYF. CDR3 nucleotides: TGCGCCAGCAGCCCGCCCCCCGGGACCGTGTACTTC.

In this sample, this clone turned up a few times. This chain uses TRBV6-1 with TRBJ1-5; TRBD1 matches 8 bases. Germline V gene lookup returns CDR1 MNHNS and CDR2 SASEGT. The CDR3 runs 16 residues. The ends lost 6 bases at V and 3 bases at J; junction bases unmatched: 10. For the CDR3, the DNA is TGTGCCAGCAGCCTCGGACAGGGCGGGAACAATCAGCCCCAGCATTTT. It is translated as CASSLGQGGNNQPQHF.

Details on this clone: An end of the junction differs from the germline gene, which may be a read error. The gene calls are TRBV5-1 and TRBJ2-2, with a tentative D call TRBD2 (7 bases). CDR1 SGHRS and CDR2 YFSETQ come from the germline V gene. This CDR3 is built from 17 residues. CDR3: CSSRGGGHLTNTVELFF. The CDR3 nucleotides are TGCTCCAGCAGAGGGGGGGGACACCTTACGAACACCGTGGAGCTGTTTTTT.

V usage is TRBV18 and J usage is TRBJ1-2; 8 bases are shared with TRBD1. V was pared by 2 bases and J by 8 bases, with 7 bases of the junction left unmatched. CDR1 and CDR2 (germline): KGHSH, LQKENI. The CDR3 totals 14 residues. In DNA, the CDR3 is TGTGCCAGCTCACCAAACAGGGGGTCAGGCGGCTACACCTTC. Translating gives CASSPNRGSGGYTF.

At least ten counts were recorded for this clone. This rearrangement joins TRBV20-1 to TRBJ1-2; D gene uncertain. The CDR3 runs to 15 residues. Germline CDR1 and CDR2: DFQATT and SNEGSKA (reference sequence). Trimming stripped 0 bases from V and 4 bases from J, with 15 bases between. CDR3: CSARELSQDLYGYTF. In nucleotides, the CDR3 is TGCAGTGCTAGAGAACTCTCCCAGGACCTCTATGGCTACACCTTC.

This clone was seen repeatedly, ten times or more. J is TRBJ1-4 and V is TRBV12-3 or TRBV12-4, with 9 bases that match TRBD1. The CDR3 sequence is 21 residues long. Trimming cost V 2 bases and J 2 bases; bases outside gene matches: 18. The CDR3 sequence is CASSLKGQGIDGARTNEKLFF. In DNA, the CDR3 is TGTGCCAGCAGTTTAAAAGGACAGGGGATCGATGGAGCTCGCACTAATGAAAAACTGTTTTTT.

In this sample, this clone turned up many times. The chain is built from TRBV14 and TRBJ1-6, with a tentative D call TRBD1 (6 bases). V lost 3 bases, J lost 3 bases, and 9 bases lay in between. There are 15 residues in the CDR3. Germline CDR1 is SGHDN and CDR2 is FVKESK. The CDR3 DNA reads TGTGCCAGCAGCCAGGCGGGACACTATAATTCACCCCTCCACTTT. It is translated as CASSQAGHYNSPLHF.

The V call is TRBV11-3, the J call TRBJ2-5, with 7 nucleotides matching TRBD2. V gave up 3 bases and J gave up 5 bases; unmatched junction bases: 9. Germline V lookup: CDR1 SGHNT, CDR2 YENEEA. The CDR3 is 15 amino acids. CDR3 nucleotide sequence: TGTGCCAGCAGCTTTGGGACTTCGCGGGGGGAGACCCAGTACTTC. Protein sequence: CASSFGTSRGETQYF.

V gene TRBV11-1 combines with J gene TRBJ2-1; TRBD2 agrees at 15 bases. Germline V gene data show CDR1 as SGHAT and CDR2 as FQDESV (reference sequence). V was clipped by 3 bases and J by 0 bases; unmatched bases: 3. CDR3 size: 18 residues. The CDR3 here is CASSFGTSGRTSYNEQFF. Written as DNA, the CDR3 is TGTGCCAGCAGCTTTGGGACTAGCGGGAGGACCTCCTACAATGAGCAGTTCTTC.

V is TRBV7-9 and J is TRBJ1-2; D is possibly TRBD1 (6 bases). Germline V gives CDR1 SEHNR, CDR2 FQNEAQ (reference sequence). The CDR3 is 14 amino acids. V gave up 4 bases and J gave up 4 bases, with 13 bases separating them. CDR3 DNA sequence: TGTGCCAGCAGCTCCTGGGACAAATCCTATGGCTACACCTTC. Protein sequence: CASSSWDKSYGYTF.

About this clone: A single base separates this from a much larger clone, so it may be a read error. The DNA of the CDR3 is TGTGCCAGCAGTGTTTATGAGGTGACCGTAGGGGAGACCCAGTACTTC. Translation: CASSVYEVTVGETQYF. J is TRBJ2-5 and V is TRBV27, with D hard to call. Germline V CDR1 and CDR2: MNHEY, SMNVEV (reference sequence). Trimming cost V 5 bases and J 5 bases, with 21 bases left between them. The CDR3 loop spans 16 amino acids.

This clone has ten or more counts. The chain couples TRBV15 to TRBJ2-1; D perhaps matches TRBD1 (5 bases). V lost 1 base and J lost 7, with 8 bases in between. Germline V gives CDR1 LNHNV, CDR2 YYDKDF (reference sequence). The CDR3 spans 13 residues. The CDR3: CATSRGAGNEQFF. CDR3 nucleotides: TGTGCCACCAGCAGAGGGGCAGGGAATGAGCAGTTCTTC.

This clone was counted ten times or more. CDR3 sequence reads: CASSLGTSAETQYF. The DNA for the CDR3 is TGCGCCAGCTCCTTGGGGACTAGCGCAGAGACCCAGTACTTC. V gene TRBV10-2 combines with J gene TRBJ2-5; TRBD2 aligns across 10 bases. The germline gives CDR1 WSHSY, CDR2 SAAADI. Trimming removed 8 bases from V and 4 bases from J; junction bases left unmatched: 7. The CDR3 sequence is 14 residues long.

This clone was found a few times. The chain recombines TRBV28 with TRBJ1-2; a weak D match, TRBD1 (5 bases). The V end lost 5 bases, the J end lost 0 bases, and 16 bases lay between the germline ends. The germline gives CDR1 MDHEN, CDR2 SYDVKM. This CDR3 is built from 16 residues. The CDR3 is CASSPNQGTPNYGYTF. The CDR3 DNA sequence: TGTGCCAGCAGTCCGAACCAAGGGACTCCTAACTATGGCTACACCTTC.

The chain couples TRBV27 to TRBJ2-1; 8 nucleotides match TRBD2. V was pared by 5 bases and J by 8 bases, with 8 bases of the junction left unmatched. The CDR3 extends over 14 amino acids. Germline CDR1 reads MNHEY; CDR2 reads SMNVEV (reference sequence). The CDR3 bases are TGTGCCAGCAGTCTGCGCGGGGGGCCCCATGAGCAGTTCTTC. Encoded protein: CASSLRGGPHEQFF.

Comments on this clone: A much more abundant neighbour one base away suggests this may be a read error. The chain has TRBV7-9 and TRBJ1-5; D is unclear. The CDR3 sequence is 15 residues long. Per the germline V gene, CDR1 is SEHNR and CDR2 is FQNEAQ (reference sequence). The V end lost 1 base, the J end lost 3 bases, and 10 bases lay between the germline ends. The CDR3: CASSLVSGDNQPQHF. CDR3 DNA: TGTGCCAGCAGCTTAGTATCGGGAGACAATCAGCCCCAGCATTTT.

This clone was counted between two and nine times. V is TRBV12-3 or TRBV12-4 and J is TRBJ1-5; 7 positions match TRBD1. The CDR3 loop spans 14 amino acids. The trim removed 5 bases at V and 9 bases at J, leaving 10 bases unmatched. CDR3 amino acids: CASSPGQVVGPQHF. The CDR3 nucleotides are TGTGCCAGCAGTCCCGGACAGGTCGTGGGGCCCCAGCATTTT.

This clone was seen ten or more times. The chain has TRBV12-3 or TRBV12-4 and TRBJ1-2; 8 bases match TRBD1. The V gene end was trimmed by 4 bases and the J gene end by 5 bases; junction bases not matched to a gene: 6. This CDR3 has 14 residues. The CDR3 DNA sequence: TGTGCCAGCAGTTGGACAGGGTGGGCTTATGGCTACACCTTC. Protein product: CASSWTGWAYGYTF.